The 28 T cell receptor beta chains presented below share a single source sample, sequenced in a study of cytomegalovirus exposure and HLA in healthy donors. The PCR contained 60 Vbeta and 13 Jbeta primers. Using immunoSEQ multiplex PCR, the repertoire was profiled, and TCRdb retains in-frame clones only, with some absent. The data hold roughly 190,000 clones, with around 85% observed a single time. Sequencing was carried out using PBMCs. The source is a man aged 18 to 29 in good health and CMV-seronegative.

As to this clone: The same CDR3 arises from other DNA sequences in this sample as well. The CDR3: CASSPPSDTQYF. DNA of the CDR3: TGTGCCAGCTCACCACCGAGCGATACGCAGTATTTT. This rearrangement joins TRBV18 to TRBJ2-3, with unresolved D. Germline CDR1 is KGHSH and CDR2 is LQKENI. The CDR3 length is 12 residues. V was shortened by 0 bases and J by 6 bases, with 4 bases between the two germline ends.

This clone showed up just a few times. The chain combines TRBV6-5 with TRBJ1-1; D call uncertain. Germline V CDR1 and CDR2: MNHEY, SVGAGI. With 10 bases removed from V and 2 bases from J, the gap between germline ends came to 11 bases. The CDR3 is made up of 12 amino acids. The CDR3 loop reads CATRIGNTEAFF. The DNA of the CDR3 is TGTGCCACTAGGATTGGAAACACTGAAGCTTTCTTT.

The V gene is TRBV5-4, the J gene TRBJ2-2; TRBD1 matches at 7 bases. The CDR3 runs 15 residues. Unmatched junction bases numbered 6, after V lost 1 base and J lost 6 bases. Germline-derived CDR1 and CDR2 are SGHNT and YYREEE (reference sequence). The DNA for the CDR3 is TGTGCCAGCAGCTTGTCCGGGACAGACCCCGGGGAGCTGTTTTTT. It encodes CASSLSGTDPGELFF. Drawing the rest from reference TRBV5-4 and TRBJ2-2, the complete variable domain is ETGVTQSPTHLIKTRGQQVTLRCSSQSGHNTVSWYQQALGQGPQFIFQYYREEENGRGNFPPRFSGLQFPNYSSELNVNALELDDSALYLCASSLSGTDPGELFFGEGSRLTVL.

The chain joins TRBV5-1 to TRBJ2-3; 10 bases fit TRBD1. CDR1 and CDR2 (germline): SGHRS, YFSETQ. This CDR3 is built from 15 residues. V shed 4 bases, J shed 3 bases, and the junction held 5 bases outside the gene matches. CDR3 DNA: TGCGCCAGCAGCACCCGGACAGGGGGGACAGATACGCAGTATTTT. Residues: CASSTRTGGTDTQYF.

This clone was picked up a small number of times. V is TRBV27 and J is TRBJ2-7; 10 nucleotides align to TRBD1. The CDR3 extends over 14 amino acids. Germline lookup yields CDR1 MNHEY and CDR2 SMNVEV (reference sequence). The junction had 3 bases not matched to a gene; V was cut back by 5 bases and J by 2 bases. In DNA, the CDR3 is TGTGCCAGCAGTCGGACAGGGGGACCCTACGAGCAGTACTTC. Its translation: CASSRTGGPYEQYF.

The V and J genes are TRBV19 and TRBJ2-7; a weak D match, TRBD1 (5 bases). V gave up 3 bases and J gave up 0 bases, with 15 bases separating them. CDR1 is LNHDA, CDR2 SQIVND, per germline (reference sequence). The CDR3 length is 16 residues. The CDR3 DNA follows: TGTGCCAGTAGTATCGAAGGGGCCTTAGACTCCTACGAGCAGTACTTC. Translating it yields CASSIEGALDSYEQYF.

The chain is built from TRBV7-2 and TRBJ2-3, with 12 bases that match TRBD2. Germline V gene sequence: CDR1 SGHTA, CDR2 FQGNSA. The V segment lost 4 bases and the J segment 2 bases; nucleotides outside the gene matches: 4. The CDR3 is 16 amino acids. CDR3 sequence: CASSSWTSGTTDTQYF. The CDR3, as DNA: TGTGCCAGCAGCTCCTGGACTAGCGGGACCACAGATACGCAGTATTTT.

In its sample, this clone was seen a few times. This chain uses TRBV6-1 with TRBJ2-5; TRBD2 matches at 10 bases. Germline assignment: CDR1 MNHNS and CDR2 SASEGT. The CDR3 has 14 amino acids. Unmatched junction bases numbered 7, after V lost 7 bases and J lost 5 bases. The CDR3 nucleotides are TGTGCCAGCAACCAGCGGGGGGGCCTGGAGACCCAGTACTTC. Translated: CASNQRGGLETQYF.

A word on this clone: The germline gene is not matched at one end of the junction; a read error may be the cause. The chain uses TRBV7-9 and TRBJ1-2, with 9 bases identical to TRBD1. The CDR3 has 17 amino acids. Germline V lookup: CDR1 SEHNR, CDR2 FQNEAQ (reference sequence). The CDR3: CSSSLGGQGRRNYGYTF. DNA for the CDR3: TGTTCCAGCAGCTTAGGGGGACAGGGAAGAAGAAACTATGGCTACACCTTC.

V gene TRBV6-5 combines with J gene TRBJ1-2; 7 nucleotides match TRBD1. This CDR3 has 13 residues. Germline CDR1 is MNHEY and CDR2 is SVGAGI. V lost 5 bases to trimming and J lost 4 bases; unmatched junction nucleotides: 4. DNA of the CDR3: TGTGCCAGCAGTAGGGGGCCCTTCTATGGCTACACCTTC. Its translation is CASSRGPFYGYTF.

The chain uses TRBV30 and TRBJ1-6; maybe TRBD1 (6 bases). The CDR3 contains 15 residues. The germline V gene has CDR1 GTSNPN and CDR2 SVGIG (reference sequence). The ends were cut back, 0 bases at V and 7 bases at J, with 13 bases in the middle. The CDR3 region is CAWSVLGRGNSPLHF. DNA of the CDR3: TGTGCCTGGAGTGTACTTGGCAGGGGAAATTCACCCCTCCACTTT.

The gene calls are TRBV5-5 and TRBJ2-3; 8 nucleotides align to TRBD1. Germline lookup yields CDR1 SGHKS and CDR2 YYEKEE (reference sequence). V shed 4 bases and J 0 bases; nucleotides not matched to a gene: 10. The CDR3 sequence is 17 residues long. DNA for the CDR3: TGTGCCAGCAGCGTAGGGACAGGACGTACTAGCACAGATACGCAGTATTTT. Translated, it gives CASSVGTGRTSTDTQYF.

V and J are TRBV7-2 and TRBJ2-7, with 11 bases matching TRBD2. The J segment lost 3 bases and the V segment lost 3 bases, leaving 4 bases of the junction unmatched. The CDR3 contains 15 residues. From germline, CDR1 is SGHTA and CDR2 FQGNSA. CDR3 sequence reads: CASSLLGLADYEQYF. DNA of the CDR3: TGTGCCAGCAGCTTGTTGGGACTAGCGGACTACGAGCAGTACTTC.

The chain employs TRBV28 and TRBJ2-1; a weak D match, TRBD2 (6 bases). CDR3 length equals 13 residues. The germline gives CDR1 MDHEN, CDR2 SYDVKM. V dropped 3 bases and J dropped 5 bases, with 8 bases sitting between them. The CDR3 DNA follows: TGTGCCAGCAGTTTCGGGGGTCACAATGAGCAGTTCTTC. As protein: CASSFGGHNEQFF.

The V gene is TRBV2, the J gene TRBJ1-1; the D is unclear. The CDR3 length is 14 residues. Trimming removed 2 bases at V and 4 bases at J, with 11 bases between. Per germline, CDR1 SNHLY and CDR2 FYNNEI. The CDR3 sequence is CASSEMGESTEAFF. For the CDR3, the DNA is TGTGCCAGCAGTGAAATGGGAGAGAGCACTGAAGCTTTCTTT.

The chain employs TRBV10-2 and TRBJ2-7; 7 bases align to TRBD2. V trimming: 8 bases; J trimming: 2 bases; junction bases outside the gene matches: 6. The CDR3 length is 13 residues. Looked up from germline, CDR1 is WSHSY and CDR2 is SAAADI. This chain's CDR3 is CASGLAGAYEQYF. CDR3 bases: TGCGCCAGCGGTTTGGCGGGGGCCTACGAGCAGTACTTC.

The chain links TRBV19 to TRBJ1-4; TRBD1 aligns across 9 bases. Germline V lookup: CDR1 LNHDA, CDR2 SQIVND (reference sequence). CDR3 length: 15 amino acids. Trimming cost V 5 bases and J 8 bases; bases outside gene matches: 9. CDR3 sequence (DNA): TGTGCCAGTAGTCGGGACAGGGTTGGGGAAGAAAAACTGTTTTTT. This encodes CASSRDRVGEEKLFF.

The chain uses TRBV19 and TRBJ1-2; 10 bases fit TRBD1. The CDR3 is made up of 14 amino acids. J gave up 5 bases and V 5 bases, and 5 bases lay outside the gene matches. The V gene's germline CDR1 is LNHDA and CDR2 SQIVND (reference sequence). CDR3: CASSAGTGEYGYTF. CDR3 DNA: TGTGCCAGTAGTGCCGGGACAGGGGAATATGGCTACACCTTC.

This chain joins TRBV14 and TRBJ2-2, with D hard to call. The ends were cut back, 6 bases at V and 4 bases at J, with 9 bases in the middle. In germline, CDR1 is SGHDN, CDR2 FVKESK. The CDR3 length is 13 residues. The DNA of the CDR3 is TGTGCCAGCAGGCAGACATCCACCGGGGAGCTGTTTTTT. Translating gives CASRQTSTGELFF.

This chain joins TRBV5-8 and TRBJ2-7, with D unclear. Trimming took off 2 bases at V and 1 base at J, with 4 bases between the two ends. Germline V gene sequence: CDR1 SGHTS, CDR2 YDEGEE. CDR3 length equals 12 residues. The CDR3 bases are TGTGCCAGCAGCTTCCTTTCCTACGAGCAGTACTTC. This encodes CASSFLSYEQYF. Supplemented by reference TRBV5-8 and TRBJ2-7, the full variable domain reads EAGVTQSPTHLIKTRGQQATLRCSPISGHTSVYWYQQALGLGLQFLLWYDEGEERNRGNFPPRFSGRQFPNYSSELNVNALELEDSALYLCASSFLSYEQYFGPGTRLTVT.

In nucleotides, the CDR3 is TGTGCCAGCAGCTTAGGGACCGGGGGGCGATACAATGAGCAGTTCTTC. Translated, it gives CASSLGTGGRYNEQFF. This chain connects TRBV7-2 to TRBJ2-1; possibly TRBD2 for D (7 bases). The CDR3 totals 16 residues. The germline gives CDR1 SGHTA, CDR2 FQGNSA. The germline V and J ends were trimmed by 1 base and 4 bases, with 14 bases remaining between them.

This chain uses TRBV9 with TRBJ2-1; D is possibly TRBD1 (5 bases). The CDR3 extends over 12 amino acids. V was trimmed by 0 bases and J by 8 bases, leaving 6 bases between them. Germline V CDR1 and CDR2: SGDLS, YYNGEE. The CDR3 loop reads CASSVVGDEQFF. The CDR3 DNA reads TGTGCCAGCAGCGTAGTAGGGGATGAGCAGTTCTTC.

The J gene is TRBJ1-5, the V gene TRBV6-1, with TRBD1 as a possible D gene (5 bases). Germline assignment: CDR1 MNHNS and CDR2 SASEGT. V was pared by 6 bases and J by 1 base, with 13 bases between. CDR3 length: 15 amino acids. The CDR3 protein is CASRGRAESNQPQHF. The CDR3 region has the DNA TGTGCCAGCAGAGGCAGGGCAGAGAGCAATCAGCCCCAGCATTTT.

The rearrangement joins TRBV2 to TRBJ2-5, with D tentatively TRBD1 (6 bases). Germline values: CDR1 SNHLY, CDR2 FYNNEI. This CDR3 is built from 12 residues. Trimming pared 11 bases from V and 3 bases from J, leaving 13 bases between. The CDR3 reads CAGKTGKETQYF. CDR3 coding DNA: TGTGCCGGCAAAACAGGGAAAGAGACCCAGTACTTC.

The gene calls are TRBV19 and TRBJ1-1, with 8 bases identical to TRBD1. V lost 1 base, J lost 0 bases, and 7 bases stayed unmatched. Germline CDR1 is LNHDA and CDR2 is SQIVND (reference sequence). This CDR3 has 17 amino acids. The CDR3 reads CASSIAAGGVLNTEAFF. Written as DNA, the CDR3 is TGTGCCAGTAGTATAGCGGCAGGGGGCGTCTTGAACACTGAAGCTTTCTTT.

V and J are TRBV19 and TRBJ1-5; 9 positions match TRBD1. V shed 3 bases, J shed 6 bases, and the junction held 9 bases outside the gene matches. Germline CDR1 reads LNHDA; CDR2 reads SQIVND (reference sequence). The CDR3 is 16 amino acids. The CDR3 nucleotides are TGTGCCAGTAGTATTCGATACAGGGGGCAGGGTCAGCCCCAGCATTTT. Amino acids: CASSIRYRGQGQPQHF.

Turning to this clone: This may arise from a read error, as a much more abundant clone is one base away. V usage is TRBV7-2 and J usage is TRBJ2-2; TRBD1 matches at 8 bases. The CDR3 has 15 residues. The V and J ends lost 5 bases and 1 base, in that order; junction bases with no gene match: 3. Germline V gene sequence: CDR1 SGHTA, CDR2 FQGNSA. CDR3: CASSPGTGNTGELFF. The CDR3 bases are TGTGCCAGCAGCCCTGGGACAGGGAACACCGGGGAGCTGTTTTTT.

This rearrangement joins TRBV4-3 to TRBJ1-3, with 8 bases that match TRBD1. Per germline, CDR1 LGHNA and CDR2 YSLEER. This CDR3 contains 15 residues. The V segment lost 3 bases and the J segment 4 bases; nucleotides outside the gene matches: 5. CDR3 coding DNA: TGCGCCAGCAGCCATGGCCGGGACAGGGGAAACACCATATATTTT. Its translation: CASSHGRDRGNTIYF.